This passage covers 9 T cell receptor beta chains from one sample sequenced in a study of shared clonotypes between healthy human individuals. Assay used: immunoSEQ multiplex PCR; TCRdb lists only in-frame clones, some missing. The data show over a million clones, with 75% to 80% seen just once and under 0.8% held by the top ten. The sequenced sample was memory CD4+ T cells from PBMCs. Subset here: CD45RA-negative fraction. These TCRs come from a man younger than 30 in good health. Some clones in this sample may be carry-over from other donors' samples.

This CDR3 is CASSLDLTSRGYTF. CDR3 bases: TGTGCCAGCAGCTTAGATTTAACGTCCCGTGGCTACACCTTC. The V gene is TRBV7-2, the J gene TRBJ1-2; no definite D call. The V end lost 1 base, the J end lost 7 bases, and 13 bases lay between the germline ends. In germline, CDR1 is SGHTA, CDR2 FQGNSA. The CDR3 consists of 14 residues.

V is TRBV10-1 and J is TRBJ2-3; D is perhaps TRBD1 (6 bases). The CDR3 totals 14 residues. The germline gives CDR1 WNHNN, CDR2 SYGVQD (reference sequence). V lost 9 bases, J lost 0 bases, and 13 bases lay in between. CDR3 in amino acids: CASSTGSSTDTQYF. In DNA form, the CDR3 reads TGCGCCAGTTCGACAGGATCGAGCACAGATACGCAGTATTTT.

With regard to this clone: Other DNA variants within this sample encode the same CDR3. The CDR3 DNA reads TGCGCCAGCAGCTTGGGAGACAGGGGGAAAAACATTCAGTACTTC. It is translated as CASSLGDRGKNIQYF. The V gene is TRBV5-1, the J gene TRBJ2-4; the match to TRBD1 covers 9 bases. This CDR3 is 15 amino acids long. CDR1 is SGHRS and CDR2 is YFSETQ in the germline V gene. V dropped 0 bases and J dropped 4; count of bases not matched to a gene: 2.

The V gene is TRBV7-9, the J gene TRBJ2-1, with a tentative D call TRBD2 (5 bases). The germline V gene has CDR1 SEHNR and CDR2 FQNEAQ (reference sequence). The CDR3 is 15 amino acids. V was clipped by 7 bases and J by 0 bases, with 13 bases between them. The CDR3 DNA is TGTGCCAGCATCGCCACGGGGAGCTCCTACAATGAGCAGTTCTTC. Translated, it gives CASIATGSSYNEQFF.

The rearrangement uses TRBV10-1 and TRBJ2-1, with TRBD2 identical over 9 bases. Per germline, CDR1 WNHNN and CDR2 SYGVQD (reference sequence). This CDR3 region has 16 residues. With 3 bases clipped from V and 8 bases from J, the junction kept 11 bases outside the gene matches. The chain's CDR3 is CASSDIPAGGCDEQFF. CDR3 nucleotide sequence: TGCGCCAGCAGTGATATCCCAGCGGGAGGCTGCGATGAGCAGTTCTTC.

V and J are TRBV7-3 and TRBJ2-3, with D perhaps matching TRBD2 (5 bases). The CDR3 has 14 amino acids. Germline loops: CDR1 SGHTA, CDR2 FQGTGA. With 5 bases removed from V and 2 bases from J, the gap between germline ends came to 11 bases. CDR3 protein: CASSPGLITDTQYF. CDR3 DNA: TGTGCCAGCAGCCCCGGACTCATCACAGATACGCAGTATTTT. Variable domain in full (rest from reference TRBV7-3 and TRBJ2-3): GAGVSQTPSNKVTEKGKYVELRCDPISGHTALYWYRQSLGQGPEFLIYFQGTGAADDSGLPNDRFFAVRPEGSVSTLKIQRTERGDSAVYLCASSPGLITDTQYFGPGTRLTVL.

This chain connects TRBV5-1 to TRBJ1-5; no definite D call. The CDR3 runs to 14 residues. The germline gives CDR1 SGHRS, CDR2 YFSETQ. The germline V and J ends were trimmed by 6 bases and 3 bases, with 13 bases remaining between them. The CDR3 coding sequence is TGCGCCAGCACACCGGAGCCACACAATCAGCCCCAGCATTTT. This sequence encodes CASTPEPHNQPQHF.

The V and J genes are TRBV11-3 and TRBJ2-5; D is uncertain. Trimming took off 5 bases at V and 5 bases at J, with 12 bases between the two ends. This CDR3 is built from 13 residues. Looked up from germline, CDR1 is SGHNT and CDR2 is YENEEA. The CDR3 DNA reads as TGTGCCAGCAGCCTCGTTGCAACCGAGACCCAGTACTTC. This encodes CASSLVATETQYF. Variable domain in full (rest from reference TRBV11-3 and TRBJ2-5): EAGVVQSPRYKIIEKKQPVAFWCNPISGHNTLYWYLQNLGQGPELLIRYENEEAVDDSQLPKDRFSAERLKGVDSTLKIQPAELGDSAVYLCASSLVATETQYFGPGTRLLVL.

The chain links TRBV28 to TRBJ2-7; 9 nucleotides align to TRBD1. Germline trimming cut 5 bases from V and 0 bases from J; bases unmatched to any gene: 5. Germline-derived CDR1 and CDR2 are MDHEN and SYDVKM. This CDR3 contains 15 residues. The CDR3 DNA is TGTGCCAGCAGTGAAACAGGGGGCCTCTCCTACGAGCAGTACTTC. It specifies CASSETGGLSYEQYF.